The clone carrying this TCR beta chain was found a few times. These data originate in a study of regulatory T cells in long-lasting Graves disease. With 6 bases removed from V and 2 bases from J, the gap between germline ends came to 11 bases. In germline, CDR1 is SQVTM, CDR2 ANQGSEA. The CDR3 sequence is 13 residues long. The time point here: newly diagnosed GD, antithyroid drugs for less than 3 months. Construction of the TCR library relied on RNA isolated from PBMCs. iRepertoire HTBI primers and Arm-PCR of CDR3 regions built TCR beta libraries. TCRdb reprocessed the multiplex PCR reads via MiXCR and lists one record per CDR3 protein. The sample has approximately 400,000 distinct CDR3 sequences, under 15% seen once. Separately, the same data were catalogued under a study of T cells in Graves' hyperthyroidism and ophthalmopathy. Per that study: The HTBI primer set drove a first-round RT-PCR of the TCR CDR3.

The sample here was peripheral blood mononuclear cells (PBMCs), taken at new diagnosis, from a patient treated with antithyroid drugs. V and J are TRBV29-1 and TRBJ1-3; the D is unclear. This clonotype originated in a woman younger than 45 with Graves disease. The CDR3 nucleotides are TGCAGCGTACGAGACAAGGCTGGAAACACCATATATTTT. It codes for CSVRDKAGNTIYF.